Shown below are 20 T cell receptor beta chains from a single sample sequenced in a study of T cells in Graves' hyperthyroidism and ophthalmopathy. The TCR beta CDR3 regions underwent amplification using RNA transcripts as the source. Initially, a first-round RT-PCR of the TCR CDR3 employed the HTBI primer set. TCRdb reprocessed the multiplex PCR reads with MiXCR, giving one entry per CDR3 protein. The table has some 420,000 distinct CDR3 sequences, around 15% seen once; the top ten hold 4% to 6.5%. The sequenced sample consisted of blood. The receptors shown here come from a young woman with Graves' hyperthyroidism.

Points on this clonotype: The junction departs from germline at one end; a sequencing error may be responsible. The chain combines TRBV12-3 or TRBV12-4 with TRBJ2-5; TRBD2 matches at 9 bases. The CDR3 is made up of 13 amino acids. In DNA form, the CDR3 reads TGCGCCAGCAGACTAGCGGATCAAGAGACCCAGTGCTTC. Translated: CASRLADQETQCF.

This clonotype was recorded a few times. Possible read error: a much larger clone is one base away. This sequence joins TRBV28 and TRBJ1-1, with D maybe TRBD1 (5 bases). CDR1 is MDHEN, CDR2 SYDVKM, per germline. This CDR3 contains 14 residues. This CDR3 is CVSRQAGQNTEAFF. The CDR3 DNA reads TGTGTCAGCAGGCAGGCAGGGCAGAACACTGAAGCTTTCTTT.

This clonotype was seen at least ten times. The CDR3 carries no conserved terminal phenylalanine or tryptophan, so it likely arises from a read error. The chain links TRBV27 to TRBJ2-3; no clear D. This CDR3 contains 13 residues. Germline values: CDR1 MNHEY, CDR2 SMNVEV (reference sequence). Trimming stripped 0 bases from V and 0 bases from J, with 1 base between. The CDR3 region is CASSLSSTDTQYL. The CDR3 region has the DNA TGTGCCAGCAGTTTATCAAGCACAGATACGCAGTATCTT.

The V and J genes are TRBV2 and TRBJ1-1; 12 bases are shared with TRBD1. This CDR3 has 14 residues. Trimming at V came to 8 bases and at J to 7 bases, leaving 8 bases not matched to a gene. CDR1 is SNHLY and CDR2 is FYNNEI in the germline V gene. The DNA of the CDR3 is TGTGCCAGCGGGACAGGGGGCGTTCCACGTGAAGCTTTCTTT. As protein: CASGTGGVPREAFF.

This clonotype has at least ten counts. This rearrangement joins TRBV5-6 to TRBJ1-1; D is possibly TRBD1 (5 bases). CDR3 length: 15 amino acids. CDR1 SGHDT and CDR2 YYEEEE come from the germline V gene. V dropped 3 bases and J dropped 4 bases, with 16 bases sitting between them. This CDR3 reads CASSSRGHHSTEAFF. CDR3 in DNA: TGTGCCAGCAGCTCCCGCGGACACCACAGCACTGAAGCTTTCTTT.

The rearrangement joins TRBV4-1 to TRBJ2-7; 7 bases are a match to TRBD2. V lost 1 base and J lost 6; bases outside the gene matches: 9. This CDR3 is built from 15 residues. Germline loops: CDR1 MGHRA, CDR2 YSYEKL. The CDR3 region is CASSQGLSGTPEQYF. The CDR3 DNA sequence: TGCGCCAGCAGCCAAGGGTTGAGCGGGACCCCCGAGCAGTACTTC.

This clonotype was picked up many times. The V call is TRBV6-2 or TRBV6-3, the J call TRBJ2-3; D is uncertain. The CDR3 sequence is 16 residues long. V dropped 7 bases and J dropped 0 bases, with 17 bases sitting between them. Germline CDR1 is MNHEY and CDR2 is SVGEGT. CDR3 DNA: TGTGCCAGCACCACCTGGAAGGAAATTAGCACAGATACGCAGTATTTT. Translating gives CASTTWKEISTDTQYF.

This clonotype was observed many times. A junction end diverges from the germline sequence, so it may reflect a read error. The V call is TRBV7-7, the J call TRBJ2-1, with D perhaps TRBD2 (6 bases). This CDR3 has 15 amino acids. Germline assignment: CDR1 SSHAT and CDR2 FNYEAQ (reference sequence). The CDR3 region has the DNA TGTGCTAGCAGCTACCGAGGGGCTAGCGTAAATGAGCAGTTCTTC. As protein: CASSYRGASVNEQFF. Full variable domain (rest looked up from reference TRBV7-7 and TRBJ2-1): GAGVSQSPRYKVTKRGQDVTLRCDPISSHATLYWYQQALGQGPEFLTYFNYEAQPDKSGLPSDRFSAERPEGSISTLTIQRTEQRDSAMYRCASSYRGASVNEQFFGPGTRLTVL.

This clonotype was seen ten or more times. V gene TRBV6-2 or TRBV6-3 combines with J gene TRBJ2-6; no clear D. Germline V gene sequence: CDR1 MNHEY, CDR2 SVGEGT. The CDR3 has 15 amino acids. V was trimmed by 2 bases and J by 1 base, leaving 6 bases between them. The CDR3 nucleotides read TGTGCCAGCAGTTACAAAGTGTCTGGGGCCAACGTCCTGACTTTC. It codes for CASSYKVSGANVLTF.

The rearrangement joins TRBV4-3 to TRBJ2-2, with D perhaps TRBD2 (6 bases). V lost 5 bases to trimming and J lost 6 bases, with 13 bases between them. The germline V gene encodes CDR1 LGHNA and CDR2 YSLEER. The CDR3 runs to 14 residues. CDR3 amino acids: CASSKRRGPGELFF. The CDR3, as DNA: TGCGCCAGCAGCAAGAGGAGGGGACCCGGGGAGCTGTTTTTT.

This clonotype has only a few counts. One end of the junction is discordant with germline, which a read error may explain. This chain links TRBV20-1 with TRBJ2-5; no reliable D call. Germline V lookup: CDR1 DFQATT, CDR2 SNEGSKA (reference sequence). This CDR3 is built from 16 residues. As DNA, the CDR3 is TGCAGTGCTAGAGATTATCAGGCTCGCTACCAAGAGACCCAGTGCTTC. Amino acids: CSARDYQARYQETQCF.

This chain joins TRBV11-2 and TRBJ2-7; 9 positions match TRBD2. Germline assignment: CDR1 SGHAT and CDR2 FQNNGV. There are 15 residues in the CDR3. J was trimmed by 3 bases and V by 5 bases; bases with no gene match: 8. In DNA form, the CDR3 reads TGTGCCAGCAGCGATAGCGGGGGCTCCTACTACGAGCAGTACTTC. Amino acids: CASSDSGGSYYEQYF.

There are many counts of this clonotype. This chain joins TRBV19 and TRBJ2-7, with 7 bases fitting TRBD2. V was pared by 5 bases and J by 2 bases, with 3 bases of the junction left unmatched. This CDR3 has 13 amino acids. Germline assignment: CDR1 LNHDA and CDR2 SQIVND (reference sequence). The CDR3 spells CASSFGLAYEQYF. The CDR3 DNA reads as TGTGCCAGTAGTTTTGGACTAGCCTACGAGCAGTACTTC.

This clonotype has a handful of counts. The CDR3 spells CASSIDPGLAVNEQFF. As DNA, the CDR3 is TGTGCCAGTAGTATAGACCCGGGACTAGCGGTTAATGAGCAGTTCTTC. The chain couples TRBV19 to TRBJ2-1, with 11 bases identical to TRBD2. This CDR3 has 16 residues. Trimming at V came to 0 bases and at J to 7 bases, leaving 5 bases not matched to a gene. CDR1 and CDR2 from the germline V gene are LNHDA and SQIVND (reference sequence).

This clonotype has a count of ten or more. The chain uses TRBV28 and TRBJ2-4; D tentatively reads TRBD1 or TRBD2 (5 bases each). Trimming took off 4 bases at V and 3 bases at J, with 19 bases between the two ends. CDR1 MDHEN and CDR2 SYDVKM come from the germline V gene. The CDR3 is 17 residues long. For the CDR3, the DNA is TGTGCCAGCAGTTCCACCTTATTGGGGACGCGCAAAAACATTCAGTACTTC. Translation: CASSSTLLGTRKNIQYF.

This clonotype was detected a few times. The chain carries TRBV7-9 and TRBJ2-7; D not certain. V gave up 5 bases and J gave up 6 bases, with 11 bases separating them. The V gene's germline CDR1 is SEHNR and CDR2 FQNEAQ (reference sequence). This CDR3 comprises 12 residues. CDR3 in DNA: TGTGCCAGCAGCCGCCTCCCCGGCGAGCAGTACTTC. Its translation is CASSRLPGEQYF.

The chain carries TRBV5-1 and TRBJ1-1; 9 bases are a match to TRBD1. J lost 3 bases, V lost 3 bases, and 3 bases had no gene match. This CDR3 is 14 amino acids long. Looked up from germline, CDR1 is SGHRS and CDR2 is YFSETQ. CDR3 DNA sequence: TGCGCCAGCAGCTGGGACAGGGTGTACACTGAAGCTTTCTTT. The encoded protein is CASSWDRVYTEAFF.

Ten or more counts support this clonotype. The V gene is TRBV6-5, the J gene TRBJ1-2; D not resolved. CDR1 and CDR2 (germline): MNHEY, SVGAGI. This CDR3 region has 15 residues. V was cut by 0 bases and J by 4 bases, with 12 bases left in between. DNA for the CDR3: TGTGCCAGCAGTTACTCTCGGGGTACCGCCTATGGCTACACCTTC. Amino acid sequence: CASSYSRGTAYGYTF.

This clonotype occurred many times. The V gene is TRBV5-1, the J gene TRBJ2-3; 9 positions match TRBD1. The CDR3 has 18 residues. The germline CDR1 and CDR2 sequences are SGHRS and YFSETQ. V was clipped by 3 bases and J by 4 bases; unmatched bases: 15. The CDR3 nucleotides are TGCGCCAGCAGCTGGAGAAACACCGGGACAGGGAACGCAGATACGCAGTATTTT. Protein product: CASSWRNTGTGNADTQYF.

There are a few counts of this clonotype. At one of its ends the junction is not consistent with the germline gene, which may arise from a read error. V and J are TRBV7-3 and TRBJ2-1, with 13 bases that match TRBD2. CDR3 length equals 16 residues. Germline-derived CDR1 and CDR2 are SGHTA and FQGTGA. The CDR3 nucleotides are TGTGCCTGCAGCTTAACGGCGACTAGCGGGAGGTATGAGCAGTTCTTC. Its protein is CACSLTATSGRYEQFF. Looking up the rest from reference TRBV7-3 and TRBJ2-1 gives the full variable domain: GAGVSQTPSNKVTEKGKYVELRCDPISGHTALYWYRQSLGQGPEFLIYFQGTGAADDSGLPNDRFFAVRPEGSVSTLKIQRTERGDSAVYLCACSLTATSGRYEQFFGPGTRLTVL.